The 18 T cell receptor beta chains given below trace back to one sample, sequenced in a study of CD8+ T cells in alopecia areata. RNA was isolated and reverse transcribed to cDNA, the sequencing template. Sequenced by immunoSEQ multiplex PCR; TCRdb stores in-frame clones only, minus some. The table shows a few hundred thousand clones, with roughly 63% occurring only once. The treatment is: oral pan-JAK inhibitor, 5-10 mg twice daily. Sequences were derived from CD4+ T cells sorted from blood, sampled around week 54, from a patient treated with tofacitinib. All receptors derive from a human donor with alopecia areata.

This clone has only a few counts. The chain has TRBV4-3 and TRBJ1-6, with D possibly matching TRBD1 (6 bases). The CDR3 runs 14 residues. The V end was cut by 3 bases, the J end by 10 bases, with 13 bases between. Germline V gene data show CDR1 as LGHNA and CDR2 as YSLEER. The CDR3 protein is CASSQEGGYSPLHF. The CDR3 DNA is TGCGCCAGCAGCCAGGAAGGGGGTTACTCACCCCTCCACTTT.

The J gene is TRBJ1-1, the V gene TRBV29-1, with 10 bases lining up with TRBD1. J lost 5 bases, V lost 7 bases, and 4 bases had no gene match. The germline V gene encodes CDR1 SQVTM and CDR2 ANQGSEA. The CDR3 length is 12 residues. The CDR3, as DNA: TGCAGCGCTGGACAGGGGGGAACTGAAGCTTTCTTT. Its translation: CSAGQGGTEAFF.

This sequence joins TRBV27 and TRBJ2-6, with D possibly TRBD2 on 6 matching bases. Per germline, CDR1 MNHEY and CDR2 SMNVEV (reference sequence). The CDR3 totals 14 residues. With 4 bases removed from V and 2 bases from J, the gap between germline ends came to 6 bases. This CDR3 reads CASSWGAGANVLTF. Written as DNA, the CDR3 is TGTGCCAGCAGTTGGGGGGCTGGGGCCAACGTCCTGACTTTC. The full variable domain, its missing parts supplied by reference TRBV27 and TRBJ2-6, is EAQVTQNPRYLITVTGKKLTVTCSQNMNHEYMSWYRQDPGLGLRQIYYSMNVEVTDKGDVPEGYKVSRKEKRNFPLILESPSPNQTSLYFCASSWGAGANVLTFGAGSRLTVL.

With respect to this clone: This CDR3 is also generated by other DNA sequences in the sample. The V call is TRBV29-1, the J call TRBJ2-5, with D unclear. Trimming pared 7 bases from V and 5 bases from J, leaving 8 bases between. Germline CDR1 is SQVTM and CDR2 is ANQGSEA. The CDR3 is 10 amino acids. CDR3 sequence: CSASRETQYF. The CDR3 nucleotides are TGCAGCGCGTCCCGGGAGACCCAGTACTTC.

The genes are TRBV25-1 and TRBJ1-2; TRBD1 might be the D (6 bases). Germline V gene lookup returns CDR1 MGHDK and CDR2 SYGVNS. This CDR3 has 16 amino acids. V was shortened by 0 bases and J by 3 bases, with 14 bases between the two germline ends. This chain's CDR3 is CASSEYRRGIDYGYTF. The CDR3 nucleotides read TGTGCCAGCAGTGAATATAGAAGGGGGATCGACTATGGCTACACCTTC.

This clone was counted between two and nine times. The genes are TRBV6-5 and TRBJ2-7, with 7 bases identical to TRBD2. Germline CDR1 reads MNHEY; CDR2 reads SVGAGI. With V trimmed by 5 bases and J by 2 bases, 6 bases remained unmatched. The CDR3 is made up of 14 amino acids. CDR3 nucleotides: TGTGCCAGCAGTGTCCTTGGGGGGGCCTACGAGCAGTACTTC. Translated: CASSVLGGAYEQYF.

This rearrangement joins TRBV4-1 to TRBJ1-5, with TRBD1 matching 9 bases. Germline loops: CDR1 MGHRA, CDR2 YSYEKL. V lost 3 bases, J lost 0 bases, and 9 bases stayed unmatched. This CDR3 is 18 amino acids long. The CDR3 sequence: CASSHPGTGYRSNQPQHF. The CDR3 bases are TGCGCCAGCAGCCACCCCGGGACAGGGTACCGTAGCAATCAGCCCCAGCATTTT.

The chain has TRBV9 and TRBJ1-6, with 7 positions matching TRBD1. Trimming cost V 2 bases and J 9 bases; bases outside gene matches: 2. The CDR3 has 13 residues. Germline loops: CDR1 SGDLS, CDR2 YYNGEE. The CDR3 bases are TGTGCCAGCAGCGTTAACAGGGGTTCACCCCTCCACTTT. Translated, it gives CASSVNRGSPLHF.

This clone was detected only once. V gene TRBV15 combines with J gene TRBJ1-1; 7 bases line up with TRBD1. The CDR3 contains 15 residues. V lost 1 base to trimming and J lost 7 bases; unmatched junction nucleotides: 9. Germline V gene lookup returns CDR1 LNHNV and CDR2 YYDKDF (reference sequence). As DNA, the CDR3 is TGTGCCACCAGCAGAGCCTGGGACAGCACCTATGAAGCTTTCTTT. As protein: CATSRAWDSTYEAFF.

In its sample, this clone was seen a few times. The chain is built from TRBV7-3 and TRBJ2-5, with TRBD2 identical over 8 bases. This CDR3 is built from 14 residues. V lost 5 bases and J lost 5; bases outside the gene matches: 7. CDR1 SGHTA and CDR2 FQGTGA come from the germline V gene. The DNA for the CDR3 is TGTGCCAGCAGCAGGTCCGGGGGGGCGGAGACCCAGTACTTC. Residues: CASSRSGGAETQYF.

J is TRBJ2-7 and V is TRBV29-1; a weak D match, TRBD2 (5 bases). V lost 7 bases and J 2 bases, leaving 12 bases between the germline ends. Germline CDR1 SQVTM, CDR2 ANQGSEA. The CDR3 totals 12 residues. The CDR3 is CSARTATYEQYF. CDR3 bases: TGCAGCGCGAGGACTGCAACCTACGAGCAGTACTTC.

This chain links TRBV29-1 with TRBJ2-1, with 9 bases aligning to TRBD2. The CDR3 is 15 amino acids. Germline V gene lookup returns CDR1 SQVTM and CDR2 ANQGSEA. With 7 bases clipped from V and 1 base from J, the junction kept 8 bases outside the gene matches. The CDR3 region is CSAITSGPSYNEQFF. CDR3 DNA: TGCAGCGCCATCACTAGCGGGCCTTCCTACAATGAGCAGTTCTTC.

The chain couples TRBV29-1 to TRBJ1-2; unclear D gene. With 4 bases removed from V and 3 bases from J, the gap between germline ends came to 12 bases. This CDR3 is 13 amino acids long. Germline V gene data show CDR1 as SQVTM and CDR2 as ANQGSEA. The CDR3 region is CSVAVGGDYGYTF. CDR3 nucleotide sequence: TGCAGCGTTGCAGTGGGAGGTGACTATGGCTACACCTTC.

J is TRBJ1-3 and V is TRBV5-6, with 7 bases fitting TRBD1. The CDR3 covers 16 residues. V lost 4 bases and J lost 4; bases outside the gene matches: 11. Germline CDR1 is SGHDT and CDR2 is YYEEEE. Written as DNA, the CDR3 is TGTGCCAGCAGCGGGGACAGCCGTACGGGAGGAAACACCATATATTTT. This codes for CASSGDSRTGGNTIYF.

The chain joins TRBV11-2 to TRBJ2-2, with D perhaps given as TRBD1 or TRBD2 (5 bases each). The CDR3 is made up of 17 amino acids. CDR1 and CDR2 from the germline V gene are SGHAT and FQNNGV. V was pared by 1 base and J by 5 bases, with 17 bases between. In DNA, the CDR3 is TGTGCCAGCAGCTTAGTACCCGGGACCTTGGGGACCGGGGAGCTGTTTTTT. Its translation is CASSLVPGTLGTGELFF.

The CDR3, as DNA: TGCGCCAGCAGTCGAACAGGGGAGGCTTCACCCCTCCACTTT. Translating gives CASSRTGEASPLHF. The V and J genes are TRBV4-1 and TRBJ1-6, with 7 bases that match TRBD1. This CDR3 comprises 14 residues. CDR1 and CDR2 (germline): MGHRA, YSYEKL. The V and J ends lost 6 bases and 9 bases, in that order; junction bases with no gene match: 8.

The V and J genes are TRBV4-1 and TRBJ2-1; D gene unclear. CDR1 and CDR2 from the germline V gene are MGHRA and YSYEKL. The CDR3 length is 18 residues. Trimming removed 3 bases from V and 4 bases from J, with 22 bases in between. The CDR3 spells CASSQADLVLHWYNEQFF. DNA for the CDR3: TGCGCCAGCAGCCAGGCGGATCTGGTCCTACATTGGTACAATGAGCAGTTCTTC.

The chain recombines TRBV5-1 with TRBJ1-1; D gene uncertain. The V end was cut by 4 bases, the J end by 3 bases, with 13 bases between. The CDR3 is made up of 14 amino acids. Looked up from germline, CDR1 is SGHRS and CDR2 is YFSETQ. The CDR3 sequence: CASSPDGAHTEAFF. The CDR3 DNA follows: TGCGCCAGCAGCCCGGACGGAGCTCACACTGAAGCTTTCTTT. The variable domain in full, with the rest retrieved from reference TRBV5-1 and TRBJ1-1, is KAGVTQTPRYLIKTRGQQVTLSCSPISGHRSVSWYQQTPGQGLQFLFEYFSETQRNKGNFPGRFSGRQFSNSRSEMNVSTLELGDSALYLCASSPDGAHTEAFFGQGTRLTVV.